This paragraph reports one T cell receptor (beta chain). These data are taken from a study of blood T cell repertoires in COVID-19. Germline CDR1 MNHEY, CDR2 SVGEGT. After removal of 5 bases from V and 4 bases from J, the junction contained 18 bases not matched to a gene. The CDR3 is made up of 18 amino acids. Measured with immunoSEQ multiplex PCR; TCRdb has only the in-frame clones, and not every one. The table includes under 75,000 clones, 80% detected once. Sequences were obtained from peripheral blood. This chain uses TRBV6-2 or TRBV6-3 with TRBJ2-5, with 8 bases that match TRBD2. The clonotype was recovered from a man in his 70s who had recovered from COVID-19. Written as DNA, the CDR3 is TGTGCCAGCAGTCAGAGGGAGACTAGCGACATCACAGGAGAGACCCAGTACTTC. This codes for CASSQRETSDITGETQYF.